The next 30 T cell receptor beta chains were all read from a single sample in a study of blood T cell repertoires in COVID-19. Method: immunoSEQ multiplex PCR; TCRdb's copy keeps in-frame clones and lacks some. Among about 280,000 clones listed, 65% to 90% were seen once. The sample was peripheral blood. Receptor source: a human donor in a cohort sampled during active COVID-19.

The gene calls are TRBV5-1 and TRBJ2-1, with 10 bases aligning to TRBD2. Trimming cost V 0 bases and J 4 bases; bases outside gene matches: 1. The CDR3 is made up of 15 amino acids. CDR1 SGHRS and CDR2 YFSETQ come from the germline V gene. This CDR3 reads CASSLASGGYNEQFF. The CDR3 nucleotides are TGCGCCAGCAGCTTGGCTAGCGGGGGATACAATGAGCAGTTCTTC.

J is TRBJ2-7 and V is TRBV18; no clear D. The germline V and J ends were trimmed by 3 bases and 3 bases, with 9 bases remaining between them. Germline V CDR1 and CDR2: KGHSH, LQKENI. The CDR3 totals 13 residues. CDR3 nucleotide sequence: TGTGCCAGCTCACCCGGGTCAGACTACGAGCAGTACTTC. Translation gives CASSPGSDYEQYF.

The chain joins TRBV20-1 to TRBJ2-1; D unclear. Germline loops: CDR1 DFQATT, CDR2 SNEGSKA (reference sequence). V was pared by 3 bases and J by 5 bases, with 5 bases between. The CDR3 is made up of 11 amino acids. CDR3 bases: TGCAGTGCTAGGGGCGACAATGAGCAGTTCTTC. The encoded protein is CSARGDNEQFF.

CDR3 in DNA: TGTGCCAGCAGCTTACCACGACTAGCGGTTTACAATGAGCAGTTCTTC. Translated: CASSLPRLAVYNEQFF. The rearrangement uses TRBV7-9 and TRBJ2-1; 9 positions match TRBD2. J was trimmed by 4 bases and V by 2 bases; bases with no gene match: 6. This CDR3 has 16 amino acids. Germline CDR1 is SEHNR and CDR2 is FQNEAQ (reference sequence).

This clone appeared a single time. The J gene is TRBJ2-5, the V gene TRBV5-1; D call uncertain. CDR1 and CDR2 from the germline V gene are SGHRS and YFSETQ. Trimming removed 2 bases from V and 1 base from J, with 9 bases in between. This CDR3 is built from 14 residues. The CDR3 sequence: CASSLTVIQETQYF. Written as DNA, the CDR3 is TGCGCCAGCAGCTTAACAGTGATCCAAGAGACCCAGTACTTC.

As concerns this clone: In the same sample, other DNA sequences code for this CDR3. The chain is built from TRBV18 and TRBJ1-4; 8 bases line up with TRBD1. V lost 3 bases and J lost 0; bases outside the gene matches: 0. The germline gives CDR1 KGHSH, CDR2 LQKENI. The CDR3 contains 15 residues. The CDR3 sequence: CASSPDRATNEKLFF. CDR3 nucleotides: TGTGCCAGCTCACCGGACAGGGCAACTAATGAAAAACTGTTTTTT.

This clone was seen a single time. The gene calls are TRBV5-1 and TRBJ1-3; 7 bases align to TRBD1. The CDR3 is 14 amino acids. Germline V CDR1 and CDR2: SGHRS, YFSETQ. The V gene end was trimmed by 2 bases and the J gene end by 6 bases; junction bases not matched to a gene: 5. The CDR3 nucleotides read TGCGCCAGCAGCTTTGAGGGGGCGGAAAACACCATATATTTT. It specifies CASSFEGAENTIYF.

J is TRBJ2-7 and V is TRBV5-4, with 8 bases that match TRBD1. Germline CDR1 reads SGHNT; CDR2 reads YYREEE (reference sequence). With V trimmed by 3 bases and J by 6 bases, 5 bases remained unmatched. This CDR3 has 13 amino acids. DNA of the CDR3: TGTGCCAGCAGCTCAGACAGGGGCGGCGAGCAGTACTTC. This sequence encodes CASSSDRGGEQYF. The whole variable domain, remainder taken from reference TRBV5-4 and TRBJ2-7, is ETGVTQSPTHLIKTRGQQVTLRCSSQSGHNTVSWYQQALGQGPQFIFQYYREEENGRGNFPPRFSGLQFPNYSSELNVNALELDDSALYLCASSSDRGGEQYFGPGTRLTVT.

The chain has TRBV28 and TRBJ2-5; 16 nucleotides agree with TRBD2. In germline, CDR1 is MDHEN, CDR2 SYDVKM. The CDR3 loop spans 18 amino acids. J was trimmed by 5 bases and V by 6 bases; bases with no gene match: 12. The CDR3 loop is CASSLPGLAGGGVETQYF. For the CDR3, the DNA is TGTGCCAGCAGCCTCCCGGGACTAGCGGGAGGGGGAGTTGAGACCCAGTACTTC.

This clone occurred once. This sequence joins TRBV18 and TRBJ2-1, with 9 bases that match TRBD1. The CDR3 sequence is 16 residues long. Germline V gene data show CDR1 as KGHSH and CDR2 as LQKENI. J lost 10 bases, V lost 2 bases, and 12 bases had no gene match. Here the CDR3 DNA reads TGTGCCAGCTCACCAACTAGGGACAGGGTATCAATCGAGCAGTTCTTC. It specifies CASSPTRDRVSIEQFF.

The chain carries TRBV5-6 and TRBJ2-6; 9 nucleotides line up with TRBD1. Germline V gene lookup returns CDR1 SGHDT and CDR2 YYEEEE. The CDR3 is 15 residues long. V lost 2 bases and J lost 5; bases outside the gene matches: 2. This CDR3 reads CASSFTGGRANVLTF. CDR3 DNA sequence: TGTGCCAGCAGCTTTACAGGGGGCCGGGCCAACGTCCTGACTTTC.

The chain links TRBV6-5 to TRBJ1-1, with D unresolved. The CDR3 runs to 14 residues. The germline CDR1 and CDR2 sequences are MNHEY and SVGAGI. Deletions cut 2 bases from V and 0 bases from J, with 7 bases between. This CDR3 is CASSYAKMNTEAFF. The CDR3 bases are TGTGCCAGCAGTTACGCGAAGATGAACACTGAAGCTTTCTTT.

The chain links TRBV15 to TRBJ1-5, with TRBD1 identical over 7 bases. This CDR3 has 16 amino acids. Germline V gene data show CDR1 as LNHNV and CDR2 as YYDKDF (reference sequence). J lost 0 bases, V lost 10 bases, and 12 bases had no gene match. DNA of the CDR3: TGTGCCATCGGAGGACAGGCCCAGTCTAGCAATCAGCCCCAGCATTTT. Encoded protein: CAIGGQAQSSNQPQHF.

The chain is built from TRBV5-4 and TRBJ1-3; D is ambiguous. Germline V CDR1 and CDR2: SGHNT, YYREEE (reference sequence). V lost 3 bases, J lost 4 bases, and 11 bases lay in between. This CDR3 is 14 amino acids long. CDR3 DNA sequence: TGTGCCAGCAGCTATGAGGGAGGGGGAAACACCATATATTTT. As protein: CASSYEGGGNTIYF.

V is TRBV7-8 and J is TRBJ2-1, with D perhaps matching TRBD1 (5 bases). Germline V gene lookup returns CDR1 SGHVS and CDR2 FQNEAQ. The CDR3 covers 17 residues. V was clipped by 2 bases and J by 2 bases, with 16 bases between them. DNA of the CDR3: TGTGCCAGCAGCTTAAGGGGCGCGCAACCTACCTACAATGAGCAGTTCTTC. Residues: CASSLRGAQPTYNEQFF.

The chain carries TRBV11-1 and TRBJ1-1; TRBD1 is a possible D gene (6 bases). Germline V gene data show CDR1 as SGHAT and CDR2 as FQDESV (reference sequence). Trimming pared 6 bases from V and 0 bases from J, leaving 14 bases between. This CDR3 has 15 amino acids. CDR3 coding DNA: TGTGCCAGCAGACACAGGGTTGGCATGAACACTGAAGCTTTCTTT. Its translation is CASRHRVGMNTEAFF.

This chain uses TRBV2 with TRBJ1-1, with unresolved D. The CDR3 consists of 13 residues. The germline CDR1 and CDR2 sequences are SNHLY and FYNNEI. Trimming took off 2 bases at V and 5 bases at J, with 9 bases between the two ends. CDR3 amino acids: CASSESPRTEAFF. In DNA, the CDR3 is TGTGCCAGCAGTGAATCTCCCAGGACTGAAGCTTTCTTT. The whole variable domain, remainder taken from reference TRBV2 and TRBJ1-1, is EPEVTQTPSHQVTQMGQEVILRCVPISNHLYFYWYRQILGQKVEFLVSFYNNEISEKSEIFDDQFSVERPDGSNFTLKIRSTKLEDSAMYFCASSESPRTEAFFGQGTRLTVV.

The rearrangement links TRBV6-5 to TRBJ1-5, with D tentatively TRBD1 (5 bases). This CDR3 spans 15 amino acids. Trimming left V 5 bases short and J 0 bases short, with 11 bases between. Germline CDR1 MNHEY, CDR2 SVGAGI. CDR3 DNA sequence: TGTGCCAGCAGTCCCGCCGGACATAGCAATCAGCCCCAGCATTTT. Encoded protein: CASSPAGHSNQPQHF.

The CDR3, as DNA: TGTGCCAGCAGCTTAGCAGCGGAAACAGATACGCAGTATTTT. Encoded protein: CASSLAAETDTQYF. The V gene is TRBV5-8, the J gene TRBJ2-3; weak D call: TRBD2 (5 bases). The CDR3 length is 14 residues. V was pared by 2 bases and J by 3 bases, with 10 bases between. Germline V CDR1 and CDR2: SGHTS, YDEGEE.

The genes are TRBV18 and TRBJ2-7, with 9 positions matching TRBD1. The trim removed 6 bases at V and 10 bases at J, leaving 16 bases unmatched. Germline loops: CDR1 KGHSH, CDR2 LQKENI. The CDR3 is 15 amino acids. As DNA, the CDR3 is TGTGCCAGCTCGACAACACAGGGGGCTAGGAAGAGACAGTACTTC. Protein product: CASSTTQGARKRQYF.

V and J are TRBV10-1 and TRBJ1-5, with D possibly TRBD1 on 6 matching bases. Trimming cost V 7 bases and J 2 bases, with 15 bases left between them. The CDR3 totals 15 residues. Germline values: CDR1 WNHNN, CDR2 SYGVQD (reference sequence). The CDR3 DNA sequence: TGCGCCAGCAATGACAGGCAGGAAGGCAATCAGCCCCAGCATTTT. Its protein product is CASNDRQEGNQPQHF.

This clone came up a few times. The chain couples TRBV6-5 to TRBJ2-1, with TRBD2 identical over 7 bases. The trim removed 8 bases at V and 1 base at J, leaving 2 bases unmatched. Germline V gene sequence: CDR1 MNHEY, CDR2 SVGAGI. CDR3 length: 13 residues. In nucleotides, the CDR3 is TGTGCCAGCCGGGGGGTTTCCTACAATGAGCAGTTCTTC. Translation gives CASRGVSYNEQFF.

J is TRBJ2-1 and V is TRBV2; perhaps TRBD2 as D (5 bases). Trimming shortened V by 3 bases and J by 10 bases, and 19 bases separated the two germline ends. CDR3 length: 15 residues. Germline assignment: CDR1 SNHLY and CDR2 FYNNEI. CDR3 loop: CASSDEGRSGQEQFF. As DNA, the CDR3 is TGTGCCAGCAGTGACGAAGGGCGCAGCGGCCAAGAGCAGTTCTTC.

The V gene is TRBV30, the J gene TRBJ1-6; 9 bases fit TRBD1. With 0 bases clipped from V and 9 bases from J, the junction kept 6 bases outside the gene matches. The CDR3 contains 15 residues. Germline CDR1 reads GTSNPN; CDR2 reads SVGIG (reference sequence). This CDR3 is CAWSVPGTGRSPLHF. As DNA, the CDR3 is TGTGCCTGGAGTGTCCCCGGGACAGGGCGTTCACCCCTCCACTTT. Based on the CDR3 plus reference TRBV30 and TRBJ1-6, the full variable domain is SQTIHQWPATLVQPVGSPLSLECTVEGTSNPNLYWYRQAAGRGLQLLFYSVGIGQISSEVPQNLSASRPQDRQFILSSKKLLLSDSGFYLCAWSVPGTGRSPLHFGNGTRLTVT.

The chain joins TRBV11-3 to TRBJ1-4; D perhaps matches TRBD1 (5 bases). V was shortened by 5 bases and J by 3 bases, with 7 bases between the two germline ends. The CDR3 covers 13 residues. Germline V gives CDR1 SGHNT, CDR2 YENEEA. This CDR3 is CASSVRANEKLFF. CDR3 DNA: TGTGCCAGCAGCGTCAGGGCTAATGAAAAACTGTTTTTT.

The CDR3 here is CASSLALPETSGSLSYNEQFF. CDR3 in DNA: TGTGCCAGCAGCTTAGCGCTACCCGAGACTAGCGGGAGTCTTTCCTACAATGAGCAGTTCTTC. V and J are TRBV7-6 and TRBJ2-1; 12 bases match TRBD2. Germline V lookup: CDR1 SGHVS, CDR2 FNYEAQ. Unmatched junction bases numbered 13, after V lost 0 bases and J lost 1 base. The CDR3 covers 21 residues.

This chain uses TRBV2 with TRBJ1-2, with D possibly matching TRBD1 (6 bases). V was shortened by 7 bases and J by 8 bases, with 23 bases between the two germline ends. The CDR3 has 15 amino acids. CDR1 is SNHLY and CDR2 is FYNNEI in the germline V gene. Here the CDR3 DNA reads TGTGCCAGCACCTTGCAACTCGGACAGATGGGGGGCTACACCTTC. Protein product: CASTLQLGQMGGYTF.

The chain has TRBV30 and TRBJ2-7; D unresolved. Germline V gene lookup returns CDR1 GTSNPN and CDR2 SVGIG (reference sequence). CDR3 length equals 10 residues. Trimming took 3 bases from V and 6 from J, leaving 6 bases between them. The CDR3 sequence is CAWRRSEQYF. The CDR3 DNA follows: TGTGCCTGGAGAAGGAGCGAGCAGTACTTC. Full variable domain (outside the CDR3, taken from reference TRBV30 and TRBJ2-7): SQTIHQWPATLVQPVGSPLSLECTVEGTSNPNLYWYRQAAGRGLQLLFYSVGIGQISSEVPQNLSASRPQDRQFILSSKKLLLSDSGFYLCAWRRSEQYFGPGTRLTVT.

J is TRBJ1-1 and V is TRBV12-3 or TRBV12-4; D is possibly TRBD1 (6 bases). V lost 6 bases and J 2 bases, leaving 10 bases between the germline ends. This CDR3 has 13 residues. The CDR3 sequence is CASRAGANTEAFF. Here the CDR3 DNA reads TGTGCCAGCAGGGCAGGGGCTAACACTGAAGCTTTCTTT.

The V gene is TRBV7-2, the J gene TRBJ2-3, with D hard to call. The V gene lost 6 bases and the J gene lost 2 bases, with 6 bases spanning the gap. This CDR3 is built from 12 residues. The germline CDR1 and CDR2 sequences are SGHTA and FQGNSA. CDR3 amino acids: CASRQTTDTQYF. CDR3 DNA: TGTGCCAGCAGACAGACCACAGATACGCAGTATTTT.